This T cell receptor beta chain was identified in a study of Ad26.COV2.S vaccination and SARS-CoV-2 variants. The overall study: Intramuscular Ad26.COV2.S at 5x10^10 or 1x10^11 viral particles. The study, taken as a whole, reports: Total responses of T cells may have been underestimated by the analyses of TCR breadth and depth. With respect to non-spike TCR breadth, vaccine and placebo recipients were similar.

The method was immunoSEQ multiplex PCR; TCRdb's version includes in-frame clones alone and lacks a portion of them. The sample contains roughly 390,000 clones, more than 85% of which appear only once. As regards this clone: The target antigen is unknown.

The CDR3 is 14 residues long. In germline, CDR1 is KGHSH, CDR2 LQKENI. Trimming removed 5 bases from V and 0 bases from J; junction bases left unmatched: 3. Treatment specified: roughly 18 received Ad26.COV2.S at low or high dose, single or two shots; several received placebo; per-sample allocation not given. At day 63 after the first vaccine or placebo injection, samples were drawn. Wuhan-strain SARS-CoV-2 spike was expressed by the Ad26 vector that made up the vaccine. V gene TRBV18 combines with J gene TRBJ1-2; 7 bases are a match to TRBD1. The starting material was peripheral blood, obtained in a trial of Ad26.COV2.S vaccine versus placebo. The origin of this receptor is a person aged 18-60 years who received the Ad26.COV2.S COVID-19 vaccine or a placebo. The CDR3 DNA follows: TGTGCCAGCTCAGGGGACAGCGCTAACTATGGCTACACCTTC. It yields the protein CASSGDSANYGYTF.